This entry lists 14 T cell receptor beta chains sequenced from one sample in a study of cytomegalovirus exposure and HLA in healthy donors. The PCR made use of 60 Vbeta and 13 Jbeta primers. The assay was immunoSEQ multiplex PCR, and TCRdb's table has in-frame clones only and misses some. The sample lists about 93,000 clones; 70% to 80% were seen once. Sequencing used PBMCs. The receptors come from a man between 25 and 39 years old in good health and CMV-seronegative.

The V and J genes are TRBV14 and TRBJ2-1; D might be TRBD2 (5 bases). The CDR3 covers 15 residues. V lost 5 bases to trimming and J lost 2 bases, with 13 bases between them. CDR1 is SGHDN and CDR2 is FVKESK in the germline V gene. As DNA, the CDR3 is TGTGCCAGCAGCTCGCCGGGGATCCCCTACAATGAGCAGTTCTTC. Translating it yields CASSSPGIPYNEQFF.

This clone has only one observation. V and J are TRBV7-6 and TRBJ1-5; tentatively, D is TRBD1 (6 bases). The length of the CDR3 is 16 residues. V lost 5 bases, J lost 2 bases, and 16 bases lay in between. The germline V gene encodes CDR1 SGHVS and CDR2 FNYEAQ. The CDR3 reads CASSLSEGVGNQPQHF. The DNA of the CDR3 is TGTGCCAGCAGCCTCTCAGAGGGGGTAGGCAATCAGCCCCAGCATTTT.

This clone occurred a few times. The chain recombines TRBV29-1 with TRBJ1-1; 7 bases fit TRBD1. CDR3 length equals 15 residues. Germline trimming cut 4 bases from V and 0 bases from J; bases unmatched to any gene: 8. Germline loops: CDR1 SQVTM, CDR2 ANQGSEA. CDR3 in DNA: TGCAGCGTTGCCGTCGGGACAGAAATGAACACTGAAGCTTTCTTT. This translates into CSVAVGTEMNTEAFF.

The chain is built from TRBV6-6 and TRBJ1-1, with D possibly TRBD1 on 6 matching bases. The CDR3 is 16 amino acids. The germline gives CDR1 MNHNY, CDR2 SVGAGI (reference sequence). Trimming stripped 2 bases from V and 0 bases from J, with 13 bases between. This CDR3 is CASSYTPGHLNTEAFF. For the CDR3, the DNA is TGTGCCAGCAGTTACACCCCGGGACATCTGAACACTGAAGCTTTCTTT.

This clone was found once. The CDR3 here is CASSYGGRRNTIYF. The CDR3 coding sequence is TGTGCCAGCAGCTATGGGGGCAGGAGAAACACCATATATTTT. The chain links TRBV4-2 to TRBJ1-3, with D possibly matching TRBD1 (6 bases). The CDR3 is 14 residues long. The V gene lost 5 bases and the J gene lost 5 bases, with 13 bases spanning the gap. Germline CDR1 LGHNA, CDR2 YNFKEQ.

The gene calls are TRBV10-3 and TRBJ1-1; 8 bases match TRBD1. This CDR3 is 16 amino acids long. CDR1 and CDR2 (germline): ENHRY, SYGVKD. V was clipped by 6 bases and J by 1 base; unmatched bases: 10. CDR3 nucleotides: TGTGCCATCAGCGGCATAAGGGACAGGACGAACACTGAAGCTTTCTTT. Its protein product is CAISGIRDRTNTEAFF.

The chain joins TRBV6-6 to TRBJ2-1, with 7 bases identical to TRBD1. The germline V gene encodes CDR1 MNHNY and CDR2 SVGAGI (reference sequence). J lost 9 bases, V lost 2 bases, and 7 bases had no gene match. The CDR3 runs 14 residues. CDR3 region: CASSYLDRAGEQFF. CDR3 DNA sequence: TGTGCCAGCAGTTACCTAGACAGGGCGGGTGAGCAGTTCTTC.

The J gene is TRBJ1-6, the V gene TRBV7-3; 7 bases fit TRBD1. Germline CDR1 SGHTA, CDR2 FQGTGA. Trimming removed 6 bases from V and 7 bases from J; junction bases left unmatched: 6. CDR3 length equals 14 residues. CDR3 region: CASRETGQNSPLHF. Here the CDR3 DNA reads TGTGCCAGCAGGGAGACAGGGCAGAATTCACCCCTCCACTTT.

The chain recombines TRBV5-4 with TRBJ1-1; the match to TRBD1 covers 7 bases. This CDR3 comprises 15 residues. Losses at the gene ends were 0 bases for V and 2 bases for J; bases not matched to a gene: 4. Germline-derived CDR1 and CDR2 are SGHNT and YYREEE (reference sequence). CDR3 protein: CASSLEGQPNTEAFF. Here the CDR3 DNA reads TGTGCCAGCAGCTTGGAGGGACAGCCCAACACTGAAGCTTTCTTT.

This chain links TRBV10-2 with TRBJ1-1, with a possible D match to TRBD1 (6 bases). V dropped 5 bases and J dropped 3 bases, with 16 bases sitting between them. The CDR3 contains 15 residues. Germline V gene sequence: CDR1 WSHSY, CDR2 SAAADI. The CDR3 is CASSPSGGLDTEAFF. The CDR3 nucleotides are TGCGCCAGCAGTCCGAGCGGGGGCCTGGACACTGAAGCTTTCTTT.

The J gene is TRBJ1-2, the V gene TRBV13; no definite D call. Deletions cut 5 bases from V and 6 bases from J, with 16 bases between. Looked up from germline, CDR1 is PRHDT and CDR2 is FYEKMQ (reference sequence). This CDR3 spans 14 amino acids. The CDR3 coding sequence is TGTGCCAGCAGCGTTTCGGGCTGGAGGGATGGCTACACCTTC. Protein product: CASSVSGWRDGYTF.

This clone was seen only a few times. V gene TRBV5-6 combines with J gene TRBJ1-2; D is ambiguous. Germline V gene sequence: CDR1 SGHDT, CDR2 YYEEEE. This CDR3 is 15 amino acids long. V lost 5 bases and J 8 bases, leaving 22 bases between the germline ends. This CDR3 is CASRSAKAPMRGYTF. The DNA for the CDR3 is TGTGCCAGCAGGTCTGCCAAGGCACCCATGAGGGGCTACACCTTC.

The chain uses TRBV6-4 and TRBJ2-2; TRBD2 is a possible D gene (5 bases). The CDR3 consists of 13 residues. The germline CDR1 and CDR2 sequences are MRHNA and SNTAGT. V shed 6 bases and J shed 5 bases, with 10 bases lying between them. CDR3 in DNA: TGTGCCAGCAGCGAGTCGGGGACCGGGGAGCTGTTTTTT. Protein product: CASSESGTGELFF.

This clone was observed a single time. The CDR3 nucleotides are TGTGCCAGCAGCATCTCCCCCCGGACTAGCGGTTACACCGGGGAGCTGTTTTTT. Protein: CASSISPRTSGYTGELFF. The chain is built from TRBV27 and TRBJ2-2, with TRBD2 identical over 10 bases. Per germline, CDR1 MNHEY and CDR2 SMNVEV (reference sequence). With V trimmed by 6 bases and J by 3 bases, 13 bases remained unmatched. This CDR3 has 18 amino acids.